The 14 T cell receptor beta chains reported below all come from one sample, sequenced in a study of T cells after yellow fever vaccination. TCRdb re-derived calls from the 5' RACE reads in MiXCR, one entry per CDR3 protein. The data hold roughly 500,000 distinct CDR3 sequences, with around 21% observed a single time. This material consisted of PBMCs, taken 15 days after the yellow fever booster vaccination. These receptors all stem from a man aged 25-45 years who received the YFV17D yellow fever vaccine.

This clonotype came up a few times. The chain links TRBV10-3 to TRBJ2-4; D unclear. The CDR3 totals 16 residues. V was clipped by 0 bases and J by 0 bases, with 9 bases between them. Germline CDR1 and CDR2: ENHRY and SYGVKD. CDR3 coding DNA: TGTGCCATCAGTGAGTCAGGGAATCTAGCCAAAAACATTCAGTACTTC. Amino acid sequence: CAISESGNLAKNIQYF.

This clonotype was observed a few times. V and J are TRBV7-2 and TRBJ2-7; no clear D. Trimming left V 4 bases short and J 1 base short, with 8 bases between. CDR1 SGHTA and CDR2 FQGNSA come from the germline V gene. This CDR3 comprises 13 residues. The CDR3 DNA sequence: TGTGCCAGCAGCTCGACGGCATCCTACGAGCAGTACTTC. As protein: CASSSTASYEQYF.

The CDR3 bases are TGTGCCAGCAGCCGATCCCCGAACTATGGCTACACCTTC. Its translation is CASSRSPNYGYTF. The chain combines TRBV7-3 with TRBJ1-2; D unresolved. The ends were cut back, 5 bases at V and 2 bases at J, with 9 bases in the middle. The CDR3 covers 13 residues. The germline V gene has CDR1 SGHTA and CDR2 FQGTGA.

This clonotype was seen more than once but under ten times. CDR3 protein: CSASETSGVTDTQYF. The CDR3 DNA reads as TGCAGTGCTAGTGAGACTAGCGGGGTCACAGATACGCAGTATTTT. The chain employs TRBV20-1 and TRBJ2-3; the match to TRBD2 covers 11 bases. Germline-derived CDR1 and CDR2 are DFQATT and SNEGSKA (reference sequence). The CDR3 is made up of 15 amino acids. Trimming cost V 3 bases and J 2 bases; bases outside gene matches: 4.

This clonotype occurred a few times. The CDR3 region has the DNA TGCGCCAGCAGTGGGGAGGGGCTTGAGACCCAGTACTTC. It specifies CASSGEGLETQYF. This sequence joins TRBV5-1 and TRBJ2-5, with 7 bases lining up with TRBD2. V shed 5 bases and J 5 bases; nucleotides not matched to a gene: 6. The CDR3 extends over 13 amino acids. Germline V gives CDR1 SGHRS, CDR2 YFSETQ.

CDR3 loop: CASSSTFGDTQYF. CDR3 sequence (DNA): TGTGCCAGCAGTTCGACCTTCGGGGATACGCAGTATTTT. This chain links TRBV27 with TRBJ2-3; D gene unclear. Germline V gene lookup returns CDR1 MNHEY and CDR2 SMNVEV (reference sequence). The CDR3 is 13 residues long. The V gene lost 4 bases and the J gene lost 6 bases, with 11 bases spanning the gap.

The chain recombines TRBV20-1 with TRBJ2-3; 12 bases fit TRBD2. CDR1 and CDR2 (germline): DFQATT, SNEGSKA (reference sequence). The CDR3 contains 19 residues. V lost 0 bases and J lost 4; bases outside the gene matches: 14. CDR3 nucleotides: TGCAGTGCTAGAGATCGGCTAGCGGGAGGGCCTCAGTATCCAGATACGCAGTATTTT. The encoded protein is CSARDRLAGGPQYPDTQYF.

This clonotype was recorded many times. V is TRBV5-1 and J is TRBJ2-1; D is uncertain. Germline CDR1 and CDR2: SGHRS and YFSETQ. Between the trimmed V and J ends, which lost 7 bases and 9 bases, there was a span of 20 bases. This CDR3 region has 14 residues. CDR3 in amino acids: CASGTAKSVSEQFF. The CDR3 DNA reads TGCGCCAGCGGAACAGCTAAGTCGGTGTCTGAGCAGTTCTTC.

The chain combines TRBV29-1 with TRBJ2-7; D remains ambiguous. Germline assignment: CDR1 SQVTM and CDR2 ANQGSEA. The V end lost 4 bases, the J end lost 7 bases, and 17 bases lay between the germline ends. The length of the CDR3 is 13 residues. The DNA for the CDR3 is TGCAGCGTTGCGGACCTGACTGCCTCAGAGCAGTACTTC. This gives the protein CSVADLTASEQYF.

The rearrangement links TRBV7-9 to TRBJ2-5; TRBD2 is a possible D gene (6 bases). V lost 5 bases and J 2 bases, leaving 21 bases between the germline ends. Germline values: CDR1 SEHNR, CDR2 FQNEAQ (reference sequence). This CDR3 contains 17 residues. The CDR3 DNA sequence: TGTGCCAGCAGCAGACTCGGTCCCGGACTATTTCAAGAGACCCAGTACTTC. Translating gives CASSRLGPGLFQETQYF.

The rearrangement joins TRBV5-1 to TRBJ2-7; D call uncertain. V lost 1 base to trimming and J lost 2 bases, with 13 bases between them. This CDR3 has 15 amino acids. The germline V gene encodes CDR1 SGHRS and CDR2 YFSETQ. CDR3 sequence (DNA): TGCGCCAGCAGCTTGTTGATTAGCAGACCCTACGAGCAGTACTTC. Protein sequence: CASSLLISRPYEQYF.

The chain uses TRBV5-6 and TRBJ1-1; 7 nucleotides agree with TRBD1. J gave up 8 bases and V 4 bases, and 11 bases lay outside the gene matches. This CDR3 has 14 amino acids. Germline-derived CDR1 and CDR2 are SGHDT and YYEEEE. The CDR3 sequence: CASSRQGLPSEAFF. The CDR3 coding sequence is TGTGCCAGCAGCCGACAGGGATTGCCCTCCGAAGCTTTCTTT.

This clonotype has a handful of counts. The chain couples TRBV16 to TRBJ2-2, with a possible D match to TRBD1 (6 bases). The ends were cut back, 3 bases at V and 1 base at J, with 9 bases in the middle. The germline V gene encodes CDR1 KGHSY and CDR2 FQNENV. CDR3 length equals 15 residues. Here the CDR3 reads CASSQGDKNTGELFF. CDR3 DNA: TGTGCCAGCAGCCAGGGGGACAAGAACACCGGGGAGCTGTTTTTT.

For the CDR3, the DNA is TGTGCCACCAGCAGACCTAAGGGACTAGTTTCAAGGGTTAACGCCGGGGAGCTGTTTTTT. This encodes CATSRPKGLVSRVNAGELFF. The rearrangement joins TRBV15 to TRBJ2-2; TRBD2 matches 8 bases. Trimming at V came to 2 bases and at J to 6 bases, leaving 20 bases not matched to a gene. The CDR3 is made up of 20 amino acids. In germline, CDR1 is LNHNV, CDR2 YYDKDF (reference sequence).